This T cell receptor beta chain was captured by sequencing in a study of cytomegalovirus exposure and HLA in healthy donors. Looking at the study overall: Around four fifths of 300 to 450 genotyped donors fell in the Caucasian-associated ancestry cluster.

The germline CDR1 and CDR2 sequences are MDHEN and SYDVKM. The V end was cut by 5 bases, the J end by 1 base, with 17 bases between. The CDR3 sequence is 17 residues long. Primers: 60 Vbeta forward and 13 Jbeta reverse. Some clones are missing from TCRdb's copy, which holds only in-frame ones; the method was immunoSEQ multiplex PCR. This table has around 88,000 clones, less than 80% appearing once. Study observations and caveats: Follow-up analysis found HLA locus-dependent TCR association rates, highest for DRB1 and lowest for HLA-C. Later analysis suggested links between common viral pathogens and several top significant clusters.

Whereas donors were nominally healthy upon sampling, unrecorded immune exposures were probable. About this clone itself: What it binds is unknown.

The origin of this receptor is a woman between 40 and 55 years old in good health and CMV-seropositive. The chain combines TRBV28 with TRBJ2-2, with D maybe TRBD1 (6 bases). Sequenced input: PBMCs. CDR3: CASSPLPQGMNTGELFF. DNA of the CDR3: TGTGCCAGCAGTCCTCTCCCTCAGGGGATGAACACCGGGGAGCTGTTTTTT.